A single sample is the source of the 21 T cell receptor beta chains below, sequenced in a study of cytomegalovirus exposure and HLA in healthy donors. Method: immunoSEQ multiplex PCR; TCRdb's copy keeps in-frame clones and lacks some. This sample has some 190,000 clones; approximately 86% occur once, and the top ten carry 6% to 8%. Sequenced sample: PBMCs. The receptor set was obtained from a man aged 30 to 45 in good health and CMV-seropositive.

The rearrangement joins TRBV6-4 to TRBJ2-1, with 9 bases fitting TRBD2. The length of the CDR3 is 15 residues. Germline trimming cut 3 bases from V and 6 bases from J; bases unmatched to any gene: 6. In germline, CDR1 is MRHNA, CDR2 SNTAGT. The CDR3: CASSDLREGSNEQFF. CDR3 in DNA: TGTGCCAGCAGTGATCTGCGGGAGGGGTCCAATGAGCAGTTCTTC.

Remarks on this clone: The sample contains more than one DNA sequence encoding this CDR3. The gene calls are TRBV5-1 and TRBJ2-3; TRBD1 or TRBD2 may be the D gene (6 bases each). Germline values: CDR1 SGHRS, CDR2 YFSETQ. CDR3 length: 14 residues. The germline V and J ends were trimmed by 4 bases and 0 bases, with 9 bases remaining between them. The CDR3 DNA reads TGCGCCAGCAGCGCGGGACAAAGCACAGATACGCAGTATTTT. Its translation is CASSAGQSTDTQYF.

This rearrangement joins TRBV7-2 to TRBJ1-2; no clear D. The CDR3 covers 13 residues. V dropped 1 base and J dropped 2 bases, with 5 bases sitting between them. CDR1 and CDR2 from the germline V gene are SGHTA and FQGNSA. The chain's CDR3 is CASSLVVNYGYTF. Here the CDR3 DNA reads TGTGCCAGCAGCTTAGTCGTAAACTATGGCTACACCTTC.

This clone has just a few counts. The rearrangement uses TRBV14 and TRBJ2-2; no firm D call. The germline V gene encodes CDR1 SGHDN and CDR2 FVKESK. Trimming left V 4 bases short and J 6 bases short, with 21 bases between. The length of the CDR3 is 17 residues. The CDR3 nucleotides read TGTGCCAGCAGCCGAAAGGTCCCAGGCTTGCTCGCCGGGGAGCTGTTTTTT. This translates into CASSRKVPGLLAGELFF.

This chain connects TRBV29-1 to TRBJ2-1; possibly TRBD2 for D (6 bases). This CDR3 has 10 residues. Germline V lookup: CDR1 SQVTM, CDR2 ANQGSEA. V was cut by 6 bases and J by 10 bases, with 10 bases left in between. The CDR3, as DNA: TGCAGCGTGGGGGACTTCGAGCAGTTCTTC. It encodes CSVGDFEQFF.

The J gene is TRBJ2-7, the V gene TRBV6-1; 13 bases align to TRBD2. This CDR3 has 16 residues. Germline V gene lookup returns CDR1 MNHNS and CDR2 SASEGT. V lost 4 bases to trimming and J lost 4 bases; unmatched junction nucleotides: 7. The DNA for the CDR3 is TGTGCCAGCAGTGCGGGAGGACTAGCGGGAGTATACGAGCAGTACTTC. This codes for CASSAGGLAGVYEQYF.

The chain has TRBV5-4 and TRBJ2-1; TRBD1 or TRBD2 may be the D gene (5 bases each). Trimming stripped 0 bases from V and 7 bases from J, with 8 bases between. From germline, CDR1 is SGHNT and CDR2 YYREEE (reference sequence). The CDR3 contains 13 residues. DNA of the CDR3: TGTGCCAGCAGCTTGGATGGGGGTAATGAGCAGTTCTTC. It yields the protein CASSLDGGNEQFF.

The genes are TRBV27 and TRBJ2-7; D gene uncertain. The CDR3 totals 14 residues. In germline, CDR1 is MNHEY, CDR2 SMNVEV (reference sequence). Trimming cost V 3 bases and J 2 bases, with 11 bases left between them. The CDR3 DNA is TGTGCCAGCAGTTTGGCACGCTCAGCCTACGAGCAGTACTTC. This translates into CASSLARSAYEQYF.

The chain couples TRBV7-2 to TRBJ2-5, with a possible D match to TRBD2 (6 bases). V was clipped by 3 bases and J by 2 bases, with 13 bases between them. Germline V gene lookup returns CDR1 SGHTA and CDR2 FQGNSA. The CDR3 extends over 15 amino acids. Here the CDR3 reads CASSLGHGGQETQYF. In DNA form, the CDR3 reads TGTGCCAGCAGCTTGGGCCATGGGGGGCAAGAGACCCAGTACTTC.

V gene TRBV6-1 combines with J gene TRBJ2-3; D gene uncertain. The CDR3 is 12 amino acids. Trimming cost V 7 bases and J 4 bases, with 9 bases left between them. The V gene's germline CDR1 is MNHNS and CDR2 SASEGT. Written as DNA, the CDR3 is TGTGCCAGCATAGGAGATGCAGATACGCAGTATTTT. Translation: CASIGDADTQYF.

This sequence joins TRBV2 and TRBJ2-5; D unresolved. Germline V lookup: CDR1 SNHLY, CDR2 FYNNEI. Deletions cut 4 bases from V and 3 bases from J, with 6 bases between. CDR3 length: 12 residues. The CDR3 DNA reads as TGTGCCAGCAGTGCAGGAGAAGAGACCCAGTACTTC. It translates to CASSAGEETQYF.

V usage is TRBV19 and J usage is TRBJ1-1; no clear D gene. V was clipped by 5 bases and J by 0 bases, with 13 bases between them. Per germline, CDR1 LNHDA and CDR2 SQIVND (reference sequence). This CDR3 has 15 amino acids. The CDR3, as DNA: TGTGCCAGTAGTCGGGCCCAGGTCCTGAACACTGAAGCTTTCTTT. As protein: CASSRAQVLNTEAFF.

The gene calls are TRBV11-2 and TRBJ1-6; D gene ambiguous. Germline V gene sequence: CDR1 SGHAT, CDR2 FQNNGV. There are 15 residues in the CDR3. V shed 5 bases and J shed 2 bases, with 10 bases lying between them. CDR3 sequence reads: CASSQDGPYNSPLHF. The CDR3 nucleotides are TGTGCCAGCAGCCAGGACGGTCCCTATAATTCACCCCTCCACTTT.

The chain employs TRBV23-1 and TRBJ2-7; unclear D gene. TRBV23-1 is an ORF, and what it does is uncertain. This CDR3 spans 15 amino acids. V was trimmed by 9 bases and J by 1 base, leaving 19 bases between them. CDR3 DNA sequence: TGCGCCAGACAAATAAATGAGTGGGGTTCCTACGAGCAGTACTTC. It yields the protein CARQINEWGSYEQYF.

The chain is built from TRBV2 and TRBJ1-4; no clear D gene. This CDR3 is 14 amino acids long. CDR1 SNHLY and CDR2 FYNNEI come from the germline V gene. Trimming stripped 4 bases from V and 4 bases from J, with 10 bases between. The CDR3 nucleotides are TGTGCCAGCAGTGCTCTACAGATTAATGAAAAACTGTTTTTT. It codes for CASSALQINEKLFF.

This clone was seen more than once but under ten times. The rearrangement links TRBV6-5 to TRBJ2-7, with D tentatively TRBD2 (6 bases). The ends were cut back, 2 bases at V and 2 bases at J, with 10 bases in the middle. There are 14 residues in the CDR3. From germline, CDR1 is MNHEY and CDR2 SVGAGI. The CDR3 DNA sequence: TGTGCCAGCAGTTACGGCGGCGGGACCTACGAGCAGTACTTC. It translates to CASSYGGGTYEQYF.

V is TRBV27 and J is TRBJ2-1; TRBD2 aligns across 10 bases. The CDR3 length is 15 residues. V gave up 3 bases and J gave up 6 bases; unmatched junction bases: 5. Germline values: CDR1 MNHEY, CDR2 SMNVEV (reference sequence). The CDR3 is CASSLTLAGFNEQFF. The CDR3, as DNA: TGTGCCAGCAGTTTGACACTAGCGGGGTTCAATGAGCAGTTCTTC.

The chain links TRBV7-9 to TRBJ2-7, with D hard to call. With 5 bases removed from V and 0 bases from J, the gap between germline ends came to 14 bases. The germline V gene has CDR1 SEHNR and CDR2 FQNEAQ (reference sequence). This CDR3 has 15 amino acids. The CDR3 region is CASSPRTSSSYEQYF. The CDR3 DNA follows: TGTGCCAGCAGCCCCCGGACCTCGAGCTCCTACGAGCAGTACTTC.

Regarding this clone: An end of the junction does not agree with germline; a read error may underlie this. V and J are TRBV6-5 and TRBJ2-3; D unresolved. The germline V gene encodes CDR1 MNHEY and CDR2 SVGAGI. The CDR3 is made up of 14 amino acids. The DNA for the CDR3 is TGTGCCAGCAGTTTGCAGCCCACAGATACGCCCGTGGGTTTT. It encodes CASSLQPTDTPVGF.

The chain recombines TRBV6-5 with TRBJ2-7; TRBD2 matches 11 bases. The ends lost 4 bases at V and 7 bases at J; junction bases unmatched: 0. This CDR3 region has 12 residues. The V gene's germline CDR1 is MNHEY and CDR2 SVGAGI. The CDR3 region is CASSWTSGEQYF. Here the CDR3 DNA reads TGTGCCAGCAGTTGGACTAGCGGGGAGCAGTACTTC.

The V call is TRBV18, the J call TRBJ2-3; weak D call: TRBD1 (6 bases). Trimming left V 2 bases short and J 3 bases short, with 9 bases between. Germline V gene data show CDR1 as KGHSH and CDR2 as LQKENI. The CDR3 has 14 residues. CDR3: CASSPSQGTDTQYF. CDR3 in DNA: TGTGCCAGCTCACCAAGTCAGGGGACAGATACGCAGTATTTT.